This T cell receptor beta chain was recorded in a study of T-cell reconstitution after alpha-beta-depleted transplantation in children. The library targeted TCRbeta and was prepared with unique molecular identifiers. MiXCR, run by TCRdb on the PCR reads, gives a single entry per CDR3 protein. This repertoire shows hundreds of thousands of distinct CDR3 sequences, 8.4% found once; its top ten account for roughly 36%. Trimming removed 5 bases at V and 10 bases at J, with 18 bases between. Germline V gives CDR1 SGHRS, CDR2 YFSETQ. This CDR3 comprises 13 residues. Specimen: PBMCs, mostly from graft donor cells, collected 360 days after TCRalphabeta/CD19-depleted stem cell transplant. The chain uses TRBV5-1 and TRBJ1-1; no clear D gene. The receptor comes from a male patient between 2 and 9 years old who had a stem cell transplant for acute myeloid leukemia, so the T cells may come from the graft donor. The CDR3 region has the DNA TGCGCCAGCAGTTCCCCGGACGGCCGGGTAGCTTTCTTT. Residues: CASSSPDGRVAFF.